A selection of T cell receptor beta chains follows, all from one sample in a study of blood T cell repertoires in COVID-19. TCRdb keeps only in-frame clones here, not all; method: immunoSEQ multiplex PCR. Of some 180,000 clones listed, more than 75% are singletons. The material sequenced was peripheral blood. Receptor source: a woman between 45 and 65 years old with active or convalescent COVID-19. Each CDR3 is given with its conserved first and last residue. A D gene is named only where the DNA matches it firmly. Expanded clones get a size class; other rows say once, few or many, or leave the size out.

>few|14|TRBV2|TRBD2|TRBJ2-7
TGTGCCAGCAGAGGAGGGACTAATTCCTACGAGCAGTACTTC
CASRGGTNSYEQYF
>once|15|TRBV6-5|.|TRBJ2-1
TGTGCCAGCAGTATCAGACTAGGGCGGGGTCGCGAGCAGTTCTTC
CASSIRLGRGREQFF
>.|16|TRBV28|.|TRBJ1-6
TGTGCCAGCAGTGCCCGATCTAGCTCCTATAATTCACCCCTCCACTTT
CASSARSSSYNSPLHF
>.|14|TRBV9|TRBD2|TRBJ2-5
TGTGCCAGCAGCGTAGGAGGGAGGGGAGAGACCCAGTACTTC
CASSVGGRGETQYF
>.|15|TRBV9|.|TRBJ2-3
TGTGCCAGCAGCGTTACAGGAGGGATCACAGATACGCAGTATTTT
CASSVTGGITDTQYF
>.|16|TRBV6-1|TRBD2|TRBJ2-3
TGTGCCAGCAGTGCCCGGACTAGCGGTAGCACAGATACGCAGTATTTT
CASSARTSGSTDTQYF
>once|15|TRBV7-7|.|TRBJ2-5
TGTGCCAGCAGCTTACTCTCATCAGGGGTCGGGGTCCAGTACTTC
CASSLLSSGVGVQYF
>.|17|TRBV18|TRBD1|TRBJ1-5
TGTGCCAGCTCTCCAAGGGTAGGGGGCAATAGAAGTCAGCCCCAGCATTTT
CASSPRVGGNRSQPQHF
>.|14|TRBV7-2|TRBD1|TRBJ1-4
TGTGCCAGCAGCCGGGACAGGGAGGGCGAAAAACTGTTTTTT
CASSRDREGEKLFF
>once|13|TRBV27|TRBD1|TRBJ1-5
TGTGCCAGCAGACCAGGGGGCCTTCAGCCCCAGCATTTT
CASRPGGLQPQHF
>.|19|TRBV27|TRBD2|TRBJ2-7
TGTGCCAGCAGGAAAACTAGGGCGGGAGCCACTCAGACTGGCTACGAGCAGTACTTC
CASRKTRAGATQTGYEQYF
>.|15|TRBV30|.|TRBJ1-1
TGTGCCTGGAGGCGCCAGGGGAGCCCGAACACTGAAGCTTTCTTT
CAWRRQGSPNTEAFF
>once|13|TRBV28|TRBD1|TRBJ2-5
TGTGCCAGCAATCCAGGGGGCGGCGAGACCCAGTACTTC
CASNPGGGETQYF
>.|17|TRBV28|TRBD1|TRBJ1-5
TGTGCCAGCACGACAGGGGGCGTTAGGGATAGCAATCAGCCCCAGCATTTT
CASTTGGVRDSNQPQHF
>once|13|TRBV12-3/TRBV12-4|.|TRBJ2-7
TGTGCCAGCAGTTTGCGAGTGAGAGTCGAGCAGTACTTC
CASSLRVRVEQYF
>once|15|TRBV27|TRBD2|TRBJ2-3
TGTGCCAGCAGTCTAGGGCGGGAGGTGACAGATACGCAGTATTTT
CASSLGREVTDTQYF
>.|12|TRBV29-1|TRBD1|TRBJ1-1
TGCAGCATCCGGGACAGCAACACTGAAGCTTTCTTT
CSIRDSNTEAFF
>.|16|TRBV6-6|TRBD1|TRBJ1-1
TGTGCCAGCAGTTACGGGACAGTTAACCTGAACACTGAAGCTTTCTTT
CASSYGTVNLNTEAFF
>.|15|TRBV15|.|TRBJ1-5
TGTGCCACCAGTGGGGGAGGGGAGTACAATCAGCCCCAGCATTTT
CATSGGGEYNQPQHF
>.|15|TRBV21-1|.|TRBJ1-6
TGTGCCAGCAGTCCTAGCAGGGGAGCAAATTCACCCCTCCACTTT
CASSPSRGANSPLHF
>.|14|TRBV5-1|.|TRBJ2-7
TGCGCCAGCAGCTTGGAGAGGGTTGGCTACGAGCAGTACTTC
CASSLERVGYEQYF
>.|14|TRBV5-1|.|TRBJ1-1
TGCGCCAGCAGCCCAGGGACACTCAACACTGAAGCTTTCTTT
CASSPGTLNTEAFF
>.|15|TRBV29-1|TRBD1|TRBJ1-3
TGCAGCGCCGGACAGGGTCGGGGCTCTGGAAACACCATATATTTT
CSAGQGRGSGNTIYF
>once|16|TRBV18|TRBD1|TRBJ1-5
TGTGCCAGCTCACCGGGACAGCGTTCAACCAATCAGCCCCAGCATTTT
CASSPGQRSTNQPQHF
>.|15|TRBV18|.|TRBJ2-2
TGTGCCAGCTCACGACAGACAGGGAACACCGGGGAGCTGTTTTTT
CASSRQTGNTGELFF
>.|19|TRBV7-6|TRBD2|TRBJ2-5
TGTGCCAGCAGCTTAGCGTCGCCTAGCGGGGGGTATTTTCAAGAGACCCAGTACTTC
CASSLASPSGGYFQETQYF
>few|13|TRBV6-2/TRBV6-3|.|TRBJ2-2
TGTGCCAGCAGTACCCGGAGAGGCGGGGAGCTGTTTTTT
CASSTRRGGELFF
>.|15|TRBV2|TRBD1|TRBJ2-1
TGTGCCAGCAGTGTAAGACAGGGGGCCTACAATGAGCAGTTCTTC
CASSVRQGAYNEQFF
>few|16|TRBV30|TRBD2|TRBJ2-5
TGTGCCTGGAGTGTTGGGCTAGCGGGGGGGGCAGAGACCCAGTACTTC
CAWSVGLAGGAETQYF
>.|15|TRBV29-1|TRBD1|TRBJ1-2
TGCAGCGTTGATAACGTCAGGGGGCGCGACTATGGCTACACCTTC
CSVDNVRGRDYGYTF
>once|14|TRBV7-3|.|TRBJ1-4
TGTGCCAGCAGTCCAGGGTCGAGAATTGAAAAACTGTTTTTT
CASSPGSRIEKLFF
>.|18|TRBV6-2/TRBV6-3|TRBD1|TRBJ1-6
TGTGCCAGCAGCCTCGATACAACATACAGGGGGCGCGATTCACCCCTCCACTTT
CASSLDTTYRGRDSPLHF
>.|13|TRBV10-3|.|TRBJ2-1
TGTGCCATCGGAGACCTGGGGCGGCATGAGCAGTTCTTC
CAIGDLGRHEQFF
>.|13|TRBV6-5|TRBD1|TRBJ1-1
TGTGCCAGCCGGGGACAGATGAACACTGAAGCTTTCTTT
CASRGQMNTEAFF
>.|15|TRBV19|TRBD2|TRBJ2-3
TGTGCCAGTAGTTCCCAACTAGCGAGCACAGATACGCAGTATTTT
CASSSQLASTDTQYF
>few|13|TRBV28|.|TRBJ1-1
TGTGCCAGCAGGGGGGGACTTTACACTGAAGCTTTCTTT
CASRGGLYTEAFF
>.|14|TRBV6-2/TRBV6-3|TRBD1|TRBJ1-4
TGTGCCAGCAGCCGCGGACAGGGGTATGAAAAACTGTTTTTT
CASSRGQGYEKLFF
>few|16|TRBV7-8|.|TRBJ2-5
TGTGCCAGCAGCGAGAAGCTAGCCGGGGGAGACCCAGGGACCTACTTC
CASSEKLAGGDPGTYF
>.|12|TRBV29-1|.|TRBJ1-2
TGCAGCGTTGATAGGGGGAGTGAGGGCTACACCTTC
CSVDRGSEGYTF
>.|15|TRBV3-1/TRBV3-2|TRBD2|TRBJ2-3
TGTGCCGCGGGAGCGTGGCGGGGGGGAGTAGATACGCAGTATTTT
CAAGAWRGGVDTQYF
>.|14|TRBV11-1|.|TRBJ1-1
TGTGCCAGCAGCTTGGGGGGGCCGAACACTGAAGCTTTCTTT
CASSLGGPNTEAFF
>.|13|TRBV6-2/TRBV6-3|TRBD2|TRBJ2-1
TGTGCCAGCAGTGGGACTAGTAGGATTGAGCAGTTCTTC
CASSGTSRIEQFF
>.|15|TRBV19|TRBD2|TRBJ2-1
TGTGCCAGTAGTATGGGGTCGGGAGGGGGCAATGAGCAGTTCTTC
CASSMGSGGGNEQFF
>.|19|TRBV6-2/TRBV6-3|.|TRBJ2-6
TGTGCCAGCAGTCTCCCCGGGACACCATACCCCTCTGGGGCCAACGTCCTGACTTTC
CASSLPGTPYPSGANVLTF
>.|16|TRBV5-1|TRBD1|TRBJ2-5
TGCGCCAGCAGCTTGGAAGGGACAGGGAGATGGGAGACCCAGTACTTC
CASSLEGTGRWETQYF